The clone carrying this T cell receptor beta chain was seen a single time. This sample was included in a study of blood T cell repertoires in COVID-19. Study-wide background: PBMCs, B-cell-depleted T cells, or T cells were the source of the cDNA or gDNA that made up the material.

Germline CDR1 and CDR2: SGHNT and YYREEE (reference sequence). V lost 5 bases and J lost 0, with 21 bases in between. The CDR3 covers 17 residues. The table came from immunoSEQ multiplex PCR; TCRdb's copy has only in-frame clones and leaves some out. Of 95,000 to 150,000 clones listed, less than 90% are singletons. The material sequenced was PBMCs or T cells enriched from blood (not recorded which). V usage is TRBV5-4 and J usage is TRBJ2-7; maybe TRBD2 (7 bases). This receptor was taken from a woman younger than 45 who had recovered from COVID-19. For the CDR3, the DNA is TGTGCCAGCAGTTTTCCCGGAGGGGGGGTGGGCTCCTACGAGCAGTACTTC. Protein: CASSFPGGGVGSYEQYF.